This T cell receptor (beta chain) appears in the sequencing data of a study of blood T cell repertoires in COVID-19. Germline loops: CDR1 SGHKS, CDR2 YYEKEE (reference sequence). This CDR3 has 14 amino acids. V was clipped by 4 bases and J by 4 bases; unmatched bases: 7. Method: immunoSEQ multiplex PCR; TCRdb's copy keeps in-frame clones and lacks some. The sample holds approximately 150,000 clones, roughly 90% seen once. The specimen sequenced was peripheral blood. The genes are TRBV5-5 and TRBJ1-2, with 7 bases that match TRBD1. This TCR was recovered from a woman between 50 and 59 years old with acute or convalescent COVID-19. CDR3 amino acids: CASSATTGSYGYTF. CDR3 in DNA: TGTGCCAGCAGCGCCACGACAGGGTCCTATGGCTACACCTTC.